These 28 T cell receptor beta chains share one sample of origin, sequenced in a study of radiotherapy plus CTLA-4 blockade in lung cancer. Using immunoSEQ multiplex PCR, the repertoire was profiled, and TCRdb retains in-frame clones only, with some absent. The data show around 30,000 clones, with around 70% seen just once and 3% to 4.5% held by the top ten. The source was peripheral blood, collected from a patient treated with radiotherapy plus ipilimumab. These receptors originate from a human donor with non-small cell lung cancer who had stable disease on radiotherapy plus ipilimumab.

This chain joins TRBV6-1 and TRBJ1-5; 9 bases are shared with TRBD1. Per germline, CDR1 MNHNS and CDR2 SASEGT. The CDR3 runs to 14 residues. With V trimmed by 6 bases and J by 7 bases, 7 bases remained unmatched. This CDR3 reads CASRDRDRDQPQHF. The CDR3 nucleotides are TGTGCCAGCAGGGACCGGGACAGGGACCAGCCCCAGCATTTT.

The chain links TRBV9 to TRBJ1-4, with 7 nucleotides matching TRBD1. The junction had 5 bases not matched to a gene; V was cut back by 3 bases and J by 3 bases. Germline lookup yields CDR1 SGDLS and CDR2 YYNGEE. CDR3 length: 15 residues. The CDR3 bases are TGTGCCAGCAGCGCTTCCGGGACAGCTAATGAAAAACTGTTTTTT. This encodes CASSASGTANEKLFF.

A note on this clone: An end of the junction differs from the germline gene, which may be a read error. The identical CDR3 is also encoded by other nucleotide sequences in the sample. The chain joins TRBV9 to TRBJ2-7, with 7 positions matching TRBD1. The CDR3 has 14 residues. CDR1 is SGDLS and CDR2 is YYNGEE in the germline V gene. The CDR3 DNA reads as TGCGCCAGCAGCGTAGCCGACAGGGCTTACGAGCAGTACTTC. It is translated as CASSVADRAYEQYF.

V gene TRBV7-9 combines with J gene TRBJ1-2, with D possibly being TRBD1 (5 bases). Germline CDR1 and CDR2: SEHNR and FQNEAQ (reference sequence). Between the trimmed V and J ends, which lost 10 bases and 2 bases, there was a span of 11 bases. The length of the CDR3 is 12 residues. The CDR3 region has the DNA TGTGCCACCCATAGGGGCAACTATGGCTACACCTTC. This encodes CATHRGNYGYTF.

This clone was counted between two and nine times. J is TRBJ1-5 and V is TRBV30, with 10 bases lining up with TRBD1. The trim removed 3 bases at V and 6 bases at J, leaving 2 bases unmatched. The germline V gene encodes CDR1 GTSNPN and CDR2 SVGIG (reference sequence). The CDR3 is 13 residues long. The CDR3 sequence is CAWRGQGFQPQHF. The CDR3, as DNA: TGTGCCTGGAGGGGACAGGGGTTTCAGCCCCAGCATTTT.

J is TRBJ2-3 and V is TRBV27; D unresolved. With 1 base removed from V and 4 bases from J, the gap between germline ends came to 6 bases. The CDR3 extends over 13 amino acids. The V gene's germline CDR1 is MNHEY and CDR2 SMNVEV (reference sequence). Here the CDR3 reads CASSLYRSDTQYF. The CDR3, as DNA: TGTGCCAGCAGTTTATACCGTTCAGATACGCAGTATTTT.

This chain uses TRBV6-1 with TRBJ1-3; D not certain. The length of the CDR3 is 13 residues. Germline CDR1 reads MNHNS; CDR2 reads SASEGT. The V gene lost 2 bases and the J gene lost 4 bases, with 6 bases spanning the gap. The CDR3 reads CASSESRGNTIYF. CDR3 coding DNA: TGTGCCAGCAGTGAAAGCCGGGGAAACACCATATATTTT.

The chain uses TRBV19 and TRBJ1-1; D remains ambiguous. The CDR3 runs to 12 residues. Trimming took 5 bases from V and 5 from J, leaving 9 bases between them. The V gene's germline CDR1 is LNHDA and CDR2 SQIVND (reference sequence). The CDR3 DNA is TGTGCCAGTAGTCCAGGAAGAACTGAAGCTTTCTTT. Protein product: CASSPGRTEAFF.

Concerning this clone: At one end the junction does not follow the germline gene, possibly because of a read error. J is TRBJ2-2 and V is TRBV14; a possible D gene is TRBD2 (5 bases). The CDR3 sequence is 16 residues long. Per germline, CDR1 SGHDN and CDR2 FVKESK. The CDR3, as DNA: TGTGCCAGCAGCCAAGATGGACCCCGCGTCACCGGGGAGCCGTTTTTT. Residues: CASSQDGPRVTGEPFF. The variable domain in full, completed from reference TRBV14 and TRBJ2-2, reads EAGVTQFPSHSVIEKGQTVTLRCDPISGHDNLYWYRRVMGKEIKFLLHFVKESKQDESGMPNNRFLAERTGGTYSTLKVQPAELEDSGVYFCASSQDGPRVTGEPFFGEGSRLTVL.

This clone was picked up one time. Germline and junction disagree at one end, which may indicate a read error. The chain recombines TRBV7-7 with TRBJ2-1; D unclear. The germline gives CDR1 SSHAT, CDR2 FNYEAQ (reference sequence). This CDR3 region has 15 residues. The CDR3 bases are TGTGCTAGCAGCCCTGAGGTAGGGTTGAACAATGAGCAGTTCTTC. Protein product: CASSPEVGLNNEQFF.

V is TRBV11-2 and J is TRBJ1-4; the D gene is possibly TRBD1 (6 bases). The length of the CDR3 is 17 residues. Germline CDR1 is SGHAT and CDR2 is FQNNGV. The V end lost 5 bases, the J end lost 8 bases, and 24 bases lay between the germline ends. CDR3 sequence reads: CASSPKQGFGQTEKLFF. The CDR3 DNA is TGTGCCAGCAGCCCGAAGCAGGGTTTCGGACAGACGGAAAAACTGTTTTTT.

This clone was detected once. The chain is built from TRBV19 and TRBJ2-6; the match to TRBD1 covers 7 bases. The CDR3 totals 14 residues. With V trimmed by 10 bases and J by 1 base, 4 bases remained unmatched. Germline V gene sequence: CDR1 LNHDA, CDR2 SQIVND (reference sequence). This chain's CDR3 is CAIRQGSGANVLTF. In DNA, the CDR3 is TGTGCCATACGACAGGGTTCTGGGGCCAACGTCCTGACTTTC. Using reference TRBV19 and TRBJ2-6 for the parts outside the CDR3, the full variable domain is DGGITQSPKYLFRKEGQNVTLSCEQNLNHDAMYWYRQDPGQGLRLIYYSQIVNDFQKGDIAEGYSVSREKKESFPLTVTSAQKNPTAFYLCAIRQGSGANVLTFGAGSRLTVL.

This chain joins TRBV2 and TRBJ1-5; the D gene is possibly TRBD1 (5 bases). Per germline, CDR1 SNHLY and CDR2 FYNNEI. The V and J ends lost 4 bases and 8 bases respectively, with 12 bases between them. CDR3 length equals 13 residues. The CDR3 loop is CASSGDGQKPQHF. CDR3 DNA: TGTGCCAGCAGTGGGGACGGGCAGAAGCCCCAGCATTTT.

The gene calls are TRBV21-1 and TRBJ2-4; TRBD2 is taken as the D call from the table, unchecked against the DNA. TRBV21-1 is a documented pseudogene. This CDR3 spans 21 amino acids. CDR3 sequence (DNA): TGTGCCAGCAGCCGTATCCCTACAGGGAATGAACTAGCGGGAGCCAAAAACATTCAGTACTTC. This sequence encodes CASSRIPTGNELAGAKNIQYF.

This clone turned up a few times. For the CDR3, the DNA is TGTGCCAGCAGCTTAAGGTACGAGCAGTACTTC. As protein: CASSLRYEQYF. The chain combines TRBV7-9 with TRBJ2-7, with no clear D. Germline V lookup: CDR1 SEHNR, CDR2 FQNEAQ (reference sequence). V lost 2 bases and J 4 bases, leaving 3 bases between the germline ends. The length of the CDR3 is 11 residues.

The V and J genes are TRBV6-1 and TRBJ2-6; D ambiguous. The CDR3 is made up of 15 amino acids. The germline V and J ends were trimmed by 3 bases and 0 bases, with 6 bases remaining between them. In germline, CDR1 is MNHNS, CDR2 SASEGT. CDR3 sequence reads: CASSDELSGANVLTF. For the CDR3, the DNA is TGTGCCAGCAGTGACGAACTCTCTGGGGCCAACGTCCTGACTTTC.

This sequence joins TRBV11-3 and TRBJ2-5; D is possibly TRBD2 (5 bases). The CDR3 extends over 14 amino acids. Germline loops: CDR1 SGHNT, CDR2 YENEEA. Trimming removed 5 bases at V and 4 bases at J, with 14 bases between. CDR3 sequence: CASSSGLSGETQYF. CDR3 DNA sequence: TGTGCCAGCAGCAGCGGCCTATCGGGAGAGACCCAGTACTTC.

This clone showed up just once. This chain uses TRBV27 with TRBJ2-7; no reliable D call. In germline, CDR1 is MNHEY, CDR2 SMNVEV (reference sequence). CDR3 length: 13 residues. The V and J ends lost 0 bases and 6 bases respectively, with 9 bases between them. The CDR3 spells CASSLSKAFEQYF. The CDR3 bases are TGTGCCAGCAGTTTATCGAAGGCGTTCGAGCAGTACTTC.

By share, this clone counts as large. The V gene is TRBV4-1, the J gene TRBJ2-7, with 11 positions matching TRBD2. Germline CDR1 is MGHRA and CDR2 is YSYEKL. The length of the CDR3 is 18 residues. V was clipped by 1 base and J by 2 bases; unmatched bases: 10. For the CDR3, the DNA is TGCGCCAGCAGCCAAGTAGATATGGGACTAGCGGCCCCCTACGAGCAGTACTTC. Its protein product is CASSQVDMGLAAPYEQYF.

This clone has just a few counts. The chain is built from TRBV29-1 and TRBJ2-2, with a tentative D call TRBD1 (6 bases). Trimming pared 7 bases from V and 5 bases from J, leaving 8 bases between. Germline V gene data show CDR1 as SQVTM and CDR2 as ANQGSEA. The CDR3 spans 11 residues. The CDR3 is CSARGTGELFF. The CDR3 DNA reads as TGCAGCGCCAGGGGAACCGGGGAGCTGTTTTTT.

The CDR3 region has the DNA TGCGCCAGCAGCTTGGTATTGGGACAGAACACTGAAGCTTTCTTT. Amino acid sequence: CASSLVLGQNTEAFF. The chain uses TRBV5-1 and TRBJ1-1, with TRBD1 as a possible D gene (6 bases). The CDR3 runs 15 residues. Germline V lookup: CDR1 SGHRS, CDR2 YFSETQ. V was cut by 0 bases and J by 1 base, with 10 bases left in between.

The chain recombines TRBV19 with TRBJ1-1, with D unclear. This CDR3 has 14 residues. Germline-derived CDR1 and CDR2 are LNHDA and SQIVND (reference sequence). V lost 4 bases and J lost 2, with 11 bases in between. The CDR3 DNA reads TGTGCCAGTAGTAACAAACAGCTCAACACTGAAGCTTTCTTT. Translating it yields CASSNKQLNTEAFF.

A word on this clone: Distinct nucleotide sequences in the sample also encode this CDR3. The V and J genes are TRBV4-2 and TRBJ2-2, with 10 nucleotides matching TRBD1. Germline CDR1 reads LGHNA; CDR2 reads YNFKEQ. There are 14 residues in the CDR3. J lost 5 bases, V lost 4 bases, and 1 base had no gene match. Written as DNA, the CDR3 is TGTGCCAGCAGCCTGGGACAGGGGACCGGGGAGCTGTTTTTT. This gives the protein CASSLGQGTGELFF.

This clone was counted once. The rearrangement joins TRBV7-2 to TRBJ2-1; the match to TRBD2 covers 10 bases. The CDR3 totals 15 residues. The V segment lost 3 bases and the J segment 5 bases; nucleotides outside the gene matches: 4. Per germline, CDR1 SGHTA and CDR2 FQGNSA. Here the CDR3 DNA reads TGTGCCAGCAGCTTGTCGGGACTAGCGAACAATGAGCAGTTCTTC. Translation gives CASSLSGLANNEQFF.

The rearrangement joins TRBV7-9 to TRBJ2-5; the D is unclear. The V gene's germline CDR1 is SEHNR and CDR2 FQNEAQ (reference sequence). There are 12 residues in the CDR3. V gave up 0 bases and J gave up 5 bases, with 4 bases separating them. The CDR3 region is CASSLAYETQYF. DNA for the CDR3: TGTGCCAGCAGCTTAGCCTATGAGACCCAGTACTTC. Using reference TRBV7-9 and TRBJ2-5 for the parts outside the CDR3, the full variable domain is DTGVSQNPRHKITKRGQNVTFRCDPISEHNRLYWYRQTLGQGPEFLTYFQNEAQLEKSRLLSDRFSAERPKGSFSTLEIQRTEQGDSAMYLCASSLAYETQYFGPGTRLLVL.

The chain joins TRBV2 to TRBJ1-1; D gene uncertain. Germline CDR1 and CDR2: SNHLY and FYNNEI. The CDR3 contains 14 residues. V dropped 5 bases and J dropped 1 base, with 11 bases sitting between them. Here the CDR3 reads CASSSLDGNTEAFF. CDR3 nucleotide sequence: TGTGCCAGCAGTTCTCTAGACGGGAACACTGAAGCTTTCTTT.

The rearrangement links TRBV4-1 to TRBJ2-5, with D maybe TRBD2 (6 bases). The CDR3 spans 15 residues. V lost 3 bases and J lost 2, with 13 bases in between. Germline CDR1 reads MGHRA; CDR2 reads YSYEKL. DNA for the CDR3: TGCGCCAGCAGCCAGGGCGGGAACCTTCAAGAGACCCAGTACTTC. The encoded protein is CASSQGGNLQETQYF.

The J gene is TRBJ2-5, the V gene TRBV11-2; D is undetermined. V was cut by 5 bases and J by 5 bases, with 6 bases left in between. CDR1 is SGHAT and CDR2 is FQNNGV in the germline V gene. The CDR3 covers 11 residues. This CDR3 reads CASSLLETQYF. CDR3 nucleotide sequence: TGTGCCAGCAGCCTCCTCGAGACCCAGTACTTC.